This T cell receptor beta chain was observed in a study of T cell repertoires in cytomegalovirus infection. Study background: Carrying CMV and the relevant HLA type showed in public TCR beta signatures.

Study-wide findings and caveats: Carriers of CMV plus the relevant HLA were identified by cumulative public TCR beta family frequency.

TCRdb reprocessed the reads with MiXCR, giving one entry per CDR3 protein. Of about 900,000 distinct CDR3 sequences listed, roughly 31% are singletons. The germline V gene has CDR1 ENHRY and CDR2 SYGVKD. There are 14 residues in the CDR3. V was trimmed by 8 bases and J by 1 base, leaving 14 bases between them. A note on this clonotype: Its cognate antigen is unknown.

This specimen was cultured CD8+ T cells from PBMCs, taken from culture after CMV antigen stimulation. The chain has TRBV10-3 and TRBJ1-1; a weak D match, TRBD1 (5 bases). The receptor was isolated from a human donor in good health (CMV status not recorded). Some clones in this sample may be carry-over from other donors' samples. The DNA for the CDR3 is TGTGCCATCGGGGAGGGGAGCAGGAACACTGAAGCTTTCTTT. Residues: CAIGEGSRNTEAFF.